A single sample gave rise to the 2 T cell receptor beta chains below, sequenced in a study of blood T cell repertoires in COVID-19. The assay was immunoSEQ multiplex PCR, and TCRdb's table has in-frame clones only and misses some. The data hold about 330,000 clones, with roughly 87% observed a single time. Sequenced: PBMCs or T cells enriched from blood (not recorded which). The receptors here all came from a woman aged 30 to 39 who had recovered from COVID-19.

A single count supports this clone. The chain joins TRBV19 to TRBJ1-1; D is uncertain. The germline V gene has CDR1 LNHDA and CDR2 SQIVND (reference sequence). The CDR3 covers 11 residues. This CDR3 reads CGGGPGTEAFF. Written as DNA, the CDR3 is TGTGGTGGAGGGCCGGGGACTGAAGCTTTCTTT.

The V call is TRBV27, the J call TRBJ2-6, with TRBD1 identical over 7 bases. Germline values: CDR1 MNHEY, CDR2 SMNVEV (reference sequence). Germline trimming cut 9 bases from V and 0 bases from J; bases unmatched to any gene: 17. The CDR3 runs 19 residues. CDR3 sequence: CARALRGTVGRSGANVLTF. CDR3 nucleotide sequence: TGTGCCAGAGCTTTACGTGGGACAGTAGGTCGCTCTGGGGCCAACGTCCTGACTTTC.